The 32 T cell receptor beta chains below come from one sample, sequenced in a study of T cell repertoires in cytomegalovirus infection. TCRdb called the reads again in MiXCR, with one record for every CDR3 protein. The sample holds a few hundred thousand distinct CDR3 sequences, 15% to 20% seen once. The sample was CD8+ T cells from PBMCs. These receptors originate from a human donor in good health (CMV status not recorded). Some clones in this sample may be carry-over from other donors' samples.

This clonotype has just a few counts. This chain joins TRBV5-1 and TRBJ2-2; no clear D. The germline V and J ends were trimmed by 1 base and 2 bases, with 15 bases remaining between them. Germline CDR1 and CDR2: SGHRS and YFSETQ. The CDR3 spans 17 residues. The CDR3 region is CASSLRPRPPNTGELFF. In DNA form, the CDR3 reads TGCGCCAGCAGCTTGAGACCCCGTCCCCCAAACACCGGGGAGCTGTTTTTT.

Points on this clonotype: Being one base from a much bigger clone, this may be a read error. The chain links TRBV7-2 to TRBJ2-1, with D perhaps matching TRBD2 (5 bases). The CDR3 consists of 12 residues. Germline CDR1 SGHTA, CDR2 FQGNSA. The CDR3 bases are TGTGCCAGCAGGAGGGAATACAATGGGCAGTTCTTC. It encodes CASRREYNGQFF.

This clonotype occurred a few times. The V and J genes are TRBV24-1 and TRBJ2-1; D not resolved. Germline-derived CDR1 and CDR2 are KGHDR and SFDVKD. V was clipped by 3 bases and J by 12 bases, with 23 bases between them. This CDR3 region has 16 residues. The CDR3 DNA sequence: TGTGCCACCAGTGATCCGCAAGACTCTCCCCTAAATCGGCAGTTCTTC. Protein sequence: CATSDPQDSPLNRQFF.

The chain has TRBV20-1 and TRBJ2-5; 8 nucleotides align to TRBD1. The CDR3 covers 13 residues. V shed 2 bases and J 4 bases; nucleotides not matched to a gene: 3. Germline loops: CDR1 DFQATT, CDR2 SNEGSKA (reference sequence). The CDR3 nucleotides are TGCAGTGCTAGACCGACAGGGGCAGAGACCCAGTACTTC. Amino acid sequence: CSARPTGAETQYF.

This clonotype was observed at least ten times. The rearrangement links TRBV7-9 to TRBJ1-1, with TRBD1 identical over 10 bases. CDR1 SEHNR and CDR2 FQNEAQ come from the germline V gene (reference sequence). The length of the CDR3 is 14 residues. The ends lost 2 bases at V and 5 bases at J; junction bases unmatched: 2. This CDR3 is CASSLKGQGTEAFF. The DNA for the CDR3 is TGTGCCAGCAGCTTAAAGGGACAGGGGACTGAAGCTTTCTTT.

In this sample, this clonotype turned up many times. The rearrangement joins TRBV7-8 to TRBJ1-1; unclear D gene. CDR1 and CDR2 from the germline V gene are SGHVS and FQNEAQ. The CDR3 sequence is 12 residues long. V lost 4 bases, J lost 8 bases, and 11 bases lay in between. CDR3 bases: TGTGCCAGCAGCTCCTCAGTAGGGGAAGCTTTCTTT. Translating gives CASSSSVGEAFF. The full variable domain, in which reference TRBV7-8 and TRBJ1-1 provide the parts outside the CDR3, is GAGVSQSPRYKVAKRGQDVALRCDPISGHVSLFWYQQALGQGPEFLTYFQNEAQLDKSGLPSDRFFAERPEGSVSTLKIQRTQQEDSAVYLCASSSSVGEAFFGQGTRLTVV.

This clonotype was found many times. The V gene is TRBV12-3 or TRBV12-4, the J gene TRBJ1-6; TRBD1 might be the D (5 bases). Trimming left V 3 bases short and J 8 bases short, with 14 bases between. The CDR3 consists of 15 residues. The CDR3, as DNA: TGTGCCAGCAGTTTTCGGGGGAAGGTTGATTCACCCCTCCACTTT. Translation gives CASSFRGKVDSPLHF.

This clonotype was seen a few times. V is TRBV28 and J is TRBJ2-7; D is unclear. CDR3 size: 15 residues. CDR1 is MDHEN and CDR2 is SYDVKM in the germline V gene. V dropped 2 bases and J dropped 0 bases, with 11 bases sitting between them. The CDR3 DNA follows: TGTGCCAGCAGTTTACGCACCTCGGGCTCCTACGAGCAGTACTTC. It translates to CASSLRTSGSYEQYF. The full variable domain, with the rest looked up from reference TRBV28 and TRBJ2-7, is DVKVTQSSRYLVKRTGEKVFLECVQDMDHENMFWYRQDPGLGLRLIYFSYDVKMKEKGDIPEGYSVSREKKERFSLILESASTNQTSMYLCASSLRTSGSYEQYFGPGTRLTVT.

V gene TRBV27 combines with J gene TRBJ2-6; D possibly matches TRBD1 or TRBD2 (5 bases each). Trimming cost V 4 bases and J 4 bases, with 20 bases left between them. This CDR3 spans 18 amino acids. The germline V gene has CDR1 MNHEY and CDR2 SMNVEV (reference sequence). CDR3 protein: CASSSPGRAVEGANVLTF. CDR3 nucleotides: TGTGCCAGCAGTTCTCCGGGACGGGCGGTTGAAGGGGCCAACGTCCTGACTTTC.

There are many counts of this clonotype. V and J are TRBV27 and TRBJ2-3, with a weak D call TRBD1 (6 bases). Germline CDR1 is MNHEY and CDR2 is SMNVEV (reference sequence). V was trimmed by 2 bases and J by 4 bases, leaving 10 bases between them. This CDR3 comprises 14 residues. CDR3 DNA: TGTGCCAGCAGTTTACAGGGGTGGGCAGATACGCAGTATTTT. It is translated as CASSLQGWADTQYF.

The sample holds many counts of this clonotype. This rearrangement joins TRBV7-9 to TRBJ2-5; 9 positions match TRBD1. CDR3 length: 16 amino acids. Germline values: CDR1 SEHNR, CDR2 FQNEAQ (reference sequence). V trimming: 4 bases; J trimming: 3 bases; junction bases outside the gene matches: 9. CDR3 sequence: CASSSPQDRGEETQYF. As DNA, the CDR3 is TGTGCCAGCAGCTCACCCCAGGACAGGGGAGAAGAGACCCAGTACTTC.

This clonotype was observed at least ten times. The CDR3 nucleotides read TGTGCCAGCAGCTTAGCGCTCCCTAGCACAGATACGCAGTATTTT. It translates to CASSLALPSTDTQYF. The chain is built from TRBV7-2 and TRBJ2-3; D unclear. The V and J ends lost 0 bases and 0 bases respectively, with 7 bases between them. Germline CDR1 is SGHTA and CDR2 is FQGNSA. The CDR3 totals 15 residues.

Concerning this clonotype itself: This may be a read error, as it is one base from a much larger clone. CDR3 region: CASSYSIQPVGLFF. CDR3 sequence (DNA): TGTGCCAGCAGTTACTCGATACAGCCCGTGGGGCTGTTTTTT. This sequence joins TRBV6-8 and TRBJ2-2; D remains ambiguous. Germline V lookup: CDR1 MNHGY, CDR2 SAAAGT. V lost 0 bases to trimming and J lost 13 bases, with 15 bases between them. The CDR3 covers 14 residues.

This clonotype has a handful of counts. CDR3 region: CASSLFVTDTQYF. The CDR3 coding sequence is TGTGCCAGCAGTTTATTCGTCACAGATACGCAGTATTTT. The chain joins TRBV27 to TRBJ2-3, with D unclear. CDR1 MNHEY and CDR2 SMNVEV come from the germline V gene (reference sequence). This CDR3 has 13 residues. Trimming pared 1 base from V and 2 bases from J, leaving 4 bases between.

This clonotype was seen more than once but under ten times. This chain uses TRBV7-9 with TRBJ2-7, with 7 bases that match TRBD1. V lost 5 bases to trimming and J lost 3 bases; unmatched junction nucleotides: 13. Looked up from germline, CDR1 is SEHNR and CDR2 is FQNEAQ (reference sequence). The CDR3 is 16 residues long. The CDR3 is CASSPAGSDRLYEQYF. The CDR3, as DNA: TGTGCCAGCAGCCCAGCAGGGTCGGACAGGCTCTACGAGCAGTACTTC.

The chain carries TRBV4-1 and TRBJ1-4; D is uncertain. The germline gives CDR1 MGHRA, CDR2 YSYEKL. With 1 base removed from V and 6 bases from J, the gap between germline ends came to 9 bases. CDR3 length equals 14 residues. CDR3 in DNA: TGCGCCAGCAGCCAAGCAGGAATTGATGAAAAACTGTTTTTT. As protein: CASSQAGIDEKLFF.

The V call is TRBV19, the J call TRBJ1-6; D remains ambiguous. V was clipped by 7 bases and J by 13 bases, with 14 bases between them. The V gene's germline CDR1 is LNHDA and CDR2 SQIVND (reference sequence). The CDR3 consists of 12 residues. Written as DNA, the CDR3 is TGTGCCAGTACGGGCCTTGGTACGCCCCTCCACTTT. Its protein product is CASTGLGTPLHF.

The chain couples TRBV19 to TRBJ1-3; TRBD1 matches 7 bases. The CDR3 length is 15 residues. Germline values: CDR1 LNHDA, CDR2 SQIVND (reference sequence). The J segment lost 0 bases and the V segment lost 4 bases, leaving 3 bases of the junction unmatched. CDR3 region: CASSTDRSSGNTIYF. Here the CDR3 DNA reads TGTGCCAGTAGTACGGACAGGAGCTCTGGAAACACCATATATTTT.

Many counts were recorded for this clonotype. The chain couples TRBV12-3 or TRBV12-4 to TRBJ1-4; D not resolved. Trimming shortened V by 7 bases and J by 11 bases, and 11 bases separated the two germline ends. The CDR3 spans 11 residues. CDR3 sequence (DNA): TGTGCCAGCACGATAGGTGACAAACTGTTTTTT. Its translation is CASTIGDKLFF.

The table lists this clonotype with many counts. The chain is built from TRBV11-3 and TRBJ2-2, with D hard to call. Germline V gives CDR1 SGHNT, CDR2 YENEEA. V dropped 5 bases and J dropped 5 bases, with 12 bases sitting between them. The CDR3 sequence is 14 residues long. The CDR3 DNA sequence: TGTGCCAGCAGCCCGTTCTCGGGTACCGGGGAGCTGTTTTTT. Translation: CASSPFSGTGELFF.

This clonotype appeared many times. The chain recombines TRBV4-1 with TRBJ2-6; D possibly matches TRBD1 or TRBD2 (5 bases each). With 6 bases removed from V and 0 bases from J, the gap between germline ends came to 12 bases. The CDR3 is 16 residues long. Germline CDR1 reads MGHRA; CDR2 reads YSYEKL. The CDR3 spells CASRPGRTSGANVLTF. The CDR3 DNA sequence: TGCGCCAGCAGGCCGGGACGGACCTCTGGGGCCAACGTCCTGACTTTC.

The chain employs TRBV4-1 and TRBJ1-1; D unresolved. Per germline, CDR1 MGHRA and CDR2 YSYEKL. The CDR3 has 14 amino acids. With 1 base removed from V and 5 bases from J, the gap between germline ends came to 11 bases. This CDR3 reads CASSQVYGETEAFF. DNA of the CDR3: TGCGCCAGCAGCCAAGTTTATGGTGAAACTGAAGCTTTCTTT.

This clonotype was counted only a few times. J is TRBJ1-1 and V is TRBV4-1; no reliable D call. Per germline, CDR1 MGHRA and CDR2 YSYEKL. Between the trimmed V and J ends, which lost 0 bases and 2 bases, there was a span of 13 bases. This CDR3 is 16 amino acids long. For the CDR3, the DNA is TGCGCCAGCAGCCAAGATCCGGCCAGACCAAACACTGAAGCTTTCTTT. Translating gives CASSQDPARPNTEAFF.

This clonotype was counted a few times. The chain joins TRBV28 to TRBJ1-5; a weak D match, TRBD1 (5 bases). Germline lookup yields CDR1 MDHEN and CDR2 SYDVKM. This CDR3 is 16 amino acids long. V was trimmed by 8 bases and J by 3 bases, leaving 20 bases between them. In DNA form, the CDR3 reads TGTGCCAGCGGGACTCGCACAGACAAAAACAATCAGCCCCAGCATTTT. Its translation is CASGTRTDKNNQPQHF.

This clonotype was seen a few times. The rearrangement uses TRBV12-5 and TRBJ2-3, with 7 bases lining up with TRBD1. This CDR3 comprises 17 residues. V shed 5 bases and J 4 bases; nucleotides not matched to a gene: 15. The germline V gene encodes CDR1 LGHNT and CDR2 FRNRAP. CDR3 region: CASGPLGTVSVADTQYF. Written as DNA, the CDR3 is TGTGCTAGTGGTCCCCTGGGGACAGTAAGTGTGGCAGATACGCAGTATTTT.

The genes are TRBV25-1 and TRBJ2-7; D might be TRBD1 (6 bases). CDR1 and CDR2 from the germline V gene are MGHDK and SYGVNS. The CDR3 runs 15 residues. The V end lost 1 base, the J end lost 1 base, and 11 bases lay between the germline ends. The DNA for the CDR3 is TGTGCCAGCAGTGAATGGTCAGGGGTGTCCTACGAGCAGTACTTC. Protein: CASSEWSGVSYEQYF.

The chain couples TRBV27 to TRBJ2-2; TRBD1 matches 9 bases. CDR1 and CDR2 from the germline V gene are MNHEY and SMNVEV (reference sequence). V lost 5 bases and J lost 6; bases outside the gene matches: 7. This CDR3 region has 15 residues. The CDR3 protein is CASSLPGQGAGELFF. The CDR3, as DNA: TGTGCCAGCAGTCTTCCGGGACAGGGTGCCGGGGAGCTGTTTTTT.

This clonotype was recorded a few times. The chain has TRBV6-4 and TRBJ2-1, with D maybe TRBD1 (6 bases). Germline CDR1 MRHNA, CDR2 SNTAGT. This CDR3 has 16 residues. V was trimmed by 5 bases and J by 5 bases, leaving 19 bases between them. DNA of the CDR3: TGTGCCAGCAGTCAAACAGGGCACCCCTTGCACAATGAGCAGTTCTTC. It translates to CASSQTGHPLHNEQFF.

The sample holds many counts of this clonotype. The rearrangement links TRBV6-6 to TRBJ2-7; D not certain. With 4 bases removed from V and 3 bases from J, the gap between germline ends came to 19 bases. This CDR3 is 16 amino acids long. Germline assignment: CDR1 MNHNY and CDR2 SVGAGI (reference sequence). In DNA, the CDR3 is TGTGCCAGCAGTTTCTACCGGGCAGTGGATGGCTACGAGCAGTACTTC. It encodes CASSFYRAVDGYEQYF.

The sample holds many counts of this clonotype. This CDR3 reads CASSHGTSGDSPLHF. Written as DNA, the CDR3 is TGTGCCAGCAGTCACGGGACCTCCGGGGATTCACCCCTCCACTTT. The chain links TRBV7-6 to TRBJ1-6; TRBD1 is a possible D gene (5 bases). Germline values: CDR1 SGHVS, CDR2 FNYEAQ. V was shortened by 6 bases and J by 8 bases, with 17 bases between the two germline ends. This CDR3 comprises 15 residues.

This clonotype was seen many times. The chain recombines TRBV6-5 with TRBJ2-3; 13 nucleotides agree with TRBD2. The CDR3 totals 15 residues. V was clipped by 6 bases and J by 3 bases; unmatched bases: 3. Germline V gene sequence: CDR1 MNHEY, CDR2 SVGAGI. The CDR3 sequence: CASRGGLAGTDTQYF. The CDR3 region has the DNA TGTGCCAGCAGGGGGGGACTAGCGGGGACAGATACGCAGTATTTT.

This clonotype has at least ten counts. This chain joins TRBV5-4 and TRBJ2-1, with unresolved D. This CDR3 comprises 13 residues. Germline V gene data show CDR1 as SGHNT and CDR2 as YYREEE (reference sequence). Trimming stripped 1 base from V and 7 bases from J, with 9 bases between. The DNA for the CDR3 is TGTGCCAGCAGCTTGCCCGAAAGTAATGAGCAGTTCTTC. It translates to CASSLPESNEQFF. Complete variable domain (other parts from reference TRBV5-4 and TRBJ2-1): ETGVTQSPTHLIKTRGQQVTLRCSSQSGHNTVSWYQQALGQGPQFIFQYYREEENGRGNFPPRFSGLQFPNYSSELNVNALELDDSALYLCASSLPESNEQFFGPGTRLTVL.